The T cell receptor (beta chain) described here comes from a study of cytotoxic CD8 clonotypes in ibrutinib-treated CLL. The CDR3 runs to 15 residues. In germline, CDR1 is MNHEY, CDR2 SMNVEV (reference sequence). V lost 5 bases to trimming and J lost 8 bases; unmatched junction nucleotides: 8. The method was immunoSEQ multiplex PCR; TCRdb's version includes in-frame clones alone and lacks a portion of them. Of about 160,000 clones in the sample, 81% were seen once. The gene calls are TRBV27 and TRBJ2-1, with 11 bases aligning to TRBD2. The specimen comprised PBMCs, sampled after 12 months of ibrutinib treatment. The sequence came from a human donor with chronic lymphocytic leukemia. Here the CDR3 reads CASSLTLAGADEQFF. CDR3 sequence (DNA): TGTGCCAGCAGTCTCACACTAGCGGGAGCAGATGAGCAGTTCTTC.